This T cell receptor beta chain was captured by sequencing in a study of vaccination effects on CD4 cells after COVID-19. Study information: It was a median of 72 days after the second dose that post-vaccine samples were obtained.

Profiled with immunoSEQ multiplex PCR; TCRdb holds only in-frame clones, not every one. The sample comprises some 35,000 clones, just under 85% of which are singletons, and 2% rests with the top ten. Antigen-specific CD4+ T cells were expanded with viral peptide pools in the ViraFEST assay before sequencing. On roughly day 9 of culture, CD4+ T cells were separated out. Each participant was given two doses of one vaccine (BNT162b2 or mRNA-1273). The vaccine recipients had no prior SARS-CoV-2 infection, with negative nucleocapsid antibodies. General study findings and limits: Common cold coronavirus cross-reactivity was shown by only 1 of 255 vaccine-induced clones in healthy vaccinees. Marked clonal contraction was seen late after vaccination (in both infection- and vaccine-induced clones).

Concerning this clone: As yet, its antigen is unknown.

The material sequenced was CD4+ T cells from PBMCs cultured with HCoV-NL63 spike peptides, taken after COVID-19 vaccination. The TCR originated in a human donor who received a COVID-19 vaccine. Some clones in this sample may be carry-over from other donors' samples.

CDR3 in amino acids: CASKTPGTGGIQYF. The CDR3 DNA reads as TGTGCCAGCAAGACCCCCGGGACGGGAGGAATTCAGTACTTC. This chain connects TRBV2 to TRBJ2-5; 7 bases are shared with TRBD2. V dropped 7 bases and J dropped 11; count of bases not matched to a gene: 16. CDR1 and CDR2 (germline): SNHLY, FYNNEI. This CDR3 contains 14 residues.